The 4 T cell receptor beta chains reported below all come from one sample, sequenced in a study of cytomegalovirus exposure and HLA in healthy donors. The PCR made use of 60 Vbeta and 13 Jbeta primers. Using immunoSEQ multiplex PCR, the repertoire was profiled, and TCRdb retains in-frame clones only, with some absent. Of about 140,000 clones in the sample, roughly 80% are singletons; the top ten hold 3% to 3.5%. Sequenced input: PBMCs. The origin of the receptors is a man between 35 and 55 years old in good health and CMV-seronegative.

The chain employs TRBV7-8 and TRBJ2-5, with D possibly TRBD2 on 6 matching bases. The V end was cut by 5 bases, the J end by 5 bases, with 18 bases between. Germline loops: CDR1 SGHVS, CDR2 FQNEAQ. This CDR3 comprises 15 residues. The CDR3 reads CASSPETRGRETQYF. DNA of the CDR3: TGTGCCAGCAGCCCAGAGACTAGAGGGAGGGAGACCCAGTACTTC. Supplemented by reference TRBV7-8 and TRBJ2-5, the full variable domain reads GAGVSQSPRYKVAKRGQDVALRCDPISGHVSLFWYQQALGQGPEFLTYFQNEAQLDKSGLPSDRFFAERPEGSVSTLKIQRTQQEDSAVYLCASSPETRGRETQYFGPGTRLLVL.

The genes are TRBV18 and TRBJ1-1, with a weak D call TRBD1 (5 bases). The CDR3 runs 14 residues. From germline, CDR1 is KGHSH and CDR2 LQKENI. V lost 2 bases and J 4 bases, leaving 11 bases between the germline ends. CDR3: CASSPFLGGTEAFF. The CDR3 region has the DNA TGTGCCAGCTCACCATTTTTGGGGGGCACTGAAGCTTTCTTT.

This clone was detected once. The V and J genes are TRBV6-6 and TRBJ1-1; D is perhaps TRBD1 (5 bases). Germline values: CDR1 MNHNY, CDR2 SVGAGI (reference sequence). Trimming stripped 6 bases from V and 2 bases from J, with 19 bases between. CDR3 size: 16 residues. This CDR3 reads CASSPVKTERNTEAFF. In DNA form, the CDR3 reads TGTGCCAGCAGCCCCGTTAAGACAGAACGAAACACTGAAGCTTTCTTT.

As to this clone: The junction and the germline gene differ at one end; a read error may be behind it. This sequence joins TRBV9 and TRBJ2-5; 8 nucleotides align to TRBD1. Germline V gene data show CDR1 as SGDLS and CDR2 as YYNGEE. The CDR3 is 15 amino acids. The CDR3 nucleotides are TGTGCCAGCAGCGTAGAGGACAGGGTGCAAGAGACCCTGTACTTC. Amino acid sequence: CASSVEDRVQETLYF.